The rows below give T cell receptor beta chains drawn from one sample of a study of CXCR4 blockade with PD-1 therapy in pancreatic cancer. Produced via immunoSEQ multiplex PCR; TCRdb's table is partial and in-frame only. The sample shows around 5,000 clones, approximately 52% of them seen only once. Sequencing was done on a sample of tumor tissue. These receptors all stem from a human donor with pancreatic ductal adenocarcinoma. Both conserved end residues are part of each CDR3. D genes are given only for firm matches. Rows may omit the clone size; those that give it use once, few, many or a size class.

clone_size j_call v_call d_call cdr3_nt cdr3_aa
- TRBJ1-5 TRBV30 - TGTGCCTGGAGTGTCCATGGCACGGCTCAGCCCCAGCATTTT CAWSVHGTAQPQHF
- TRBJ2-1 TRBV28 - TGTGCCAGCAGTTCCCTGGGCAAGAATGAGCAGTTCTTC CASSSLGKNEQFF
- TRBJ2-2 TRBV11-3 TRBD2 TGTGCCAGCAGCTTCGGACTAGCGGGCGGGGAGCTGTTTTTT CASSFGLAGGELFF
large TRBJ1-1 TRBV9 - TGTGCCAGCAGCCGGCAGGCGACGACTGAAGCTTTCTTT CASSRQATTEAFF
few TRBJ2-3 TRBV15 - TGTGCCACCAGCAGAGAAAACCCTCGGGATACGCAGTATTTT CATSRENPRDTQYF
few TRBJ2-4 TRBV27 TRBD2 TGTGCCAGCAGTTGGACTCCCCCGGGACTAGCGGACAATCTAGCCACCAAAAACATTCAGTACTTC CASSWTPPGLADNLATKNIQYF
- TRBJ2-3 TRBV6-8 - TGTGCCATCTCGGGCGGAATAGCGGGCACAGATACGCAGTATTTT CAISGGIAGTDTQYF
- TRBJ2-7 TRBV9 - TGTGCCAGCGCAGGCACCCTCTACGAGCAGTACTTC CASAGTLYEQYF
- TRBJ1-2 TRBV28 - TGTGCCAGCAGCGCCCTCAACTATGGCTACACCTTC CASSALNYGYTF
- TRBJ1-2 TRBV19 TRBD1 TGTGCCAGTAGTCCGGACAGGGCCTATGGCTACACCTTC CASSPDRAYGYTF
- TRBJ1-3 TRBV19 - TGTGCCAGTACAAAGCTAAGCTCTGGAAACACCATATATTTT CASTKLSSGNTIYF
- TRBJ1-2 TRBV18 - TGTGCCAGCTCCGAGGACGCCCTCCATGGCTACACCTTC CASSEDALHGYTF
medium-sized TRBJ2-3 TRBV6-8 - TGTGCCAGCAAGATGCAGGGGTGGCCAGATACGCAGTATTTT CASKMQGWPDTQYF
- TRBJ2-7 TRBV11-3 - TGTGCCAGCAGTCACCAAACTCCGGAAAGGGGGGCCTACGAGCAGTACTTC CASSHQTPERGAYEQYF
- TRBJ1-3 TRBV6-8 - TGTGCCAGCAGCCCGACTGGAAACACCATATATTTT CASSPTGNTIYF
medium-sized TRBJ2-1 TRBV6-8 - TGTGCCAGCAGCCTGGACTTCCCCTCCTACAATGAGCAGTTCTTC CASSLDFPSYNEQFF
- TRBJ1-1 TRBV29-1 - TGCAGCGTGAGTGCCGGGGCTGGGACTGAAGCTTTCTTT CSVSAGAGTEAFF
- TRBJ1-1 TRBV11-3 TRBD1 TGTGCCAGCAGCTCCGCCCGGGACAGGGAGGACGCTTTCTTT CASSSARDREDAFF
- TRBJ2-3 TRBV15 - TGTGCCACCAGAGACAGGGGAGGGAGCACAGATACGCAGTATTTT CATRDRGGSTDTQYF
once TRBJ2-7 TRBV18 - TGTGCCAGCTCACCGGCGGCAAGGAACGAGCAGTACTTC CASSPAARNEQYF
few TRBJ2-6 TRBV11-3 - TGTGCCAGCAGCTTAGTCTCTGGGGCCAACGTCCTGACTTTC CASSLVSGANVLTF
- TRBJ2-1 TRBV30 - TGTGCCTGGAGCGGGGTCGGCCTAGCGCGTGGTGGTGCGTTCTTC CAWSGVGLARGGAFF
few TRBJ2-1 TRBV7-7 - TGTGCCAGCAGCTTAGGTCTAGGGCCTAACAATGAGCAGTTCTTC CASSLGLGPNNEQFF
- TRBJ2-2 TRBV6-8 - TGTGCCAGCGGGGCAGTGCGAACCGGGGAGCTGTTTTTT CASGAVRTGELFF
- TRBJ2-7 TRBV10-1 - TGCGCCGCCGCAGGACTGGAGAGCTACGAGCAGTACTTC CAAAGLESYEQYF
once TRBJ1-4 TRBV30 - TGTGCCTGGAGTGTACGTGAAAAACTGTTTTTT CAWSVREKLFF
- TRBJ2-3 TRBV9 - TGTGCCAGCAGCCTACACACAGATACGCAGTATTTT CASSLHTDTQYF
once TRBJ2-7 TRBV5-1 TRBD1 TGCGCCAGCAGCCCGGAGGGGACAGGGGTGCGGGAGCAGTACTTC CASSPEGTGVREQYF
- TRBJ1-1 TRBV29-1 - TGCAGCGTTGGTGCGCCAGGGGAAACTGAAGCTTTCTTT CSVGAPGETEAFF
- TRBJ1-1 TRBV30 TRBD1 TGTGCAGGGACAGGGGGCTCGAACACTGAAGCTTTCTTT CAGTGGSNTEAFF
once TRBJ2-3 TRBV12-5 - TGTGCCTCTCTTAGGGTGAATCACTTAGATACGCAGTATTTT CASLRVNHLDTQYF
- TRBJ2-7 TRBV19 - TGTGCCAGTAGTGGACTCCAAGGTGGGTCCTACGAGCAGTACTTC CASSGLQGGSYEQYF
- TRBJ2-1 TRBV7-5 - TGTGCCAGCAGCCCCCTAGCGGGGAACTACAATGAGCAGTTCTTC CASSPLAGNYNEQFF
- TRBJ1-5 TRBV19 TRBD1 TGTGCCAGTAGTACGCGACAGGGATTTTTTGATAGCAATCAGCCCCAGCATTTT CASSTRQGFFDSNQPQHF
few TRBJ1-1 TRBV12-2 - TGTGCAAGTCGCCCCAAGGAGGGGGCGCGGACTGAAGCTTTCTTT CASRPKEGARTEAFF
- TRBJ1-2 TRBV18 TRBD1 TGTGCCAGCTCACCAGGGACAGTTACGCGGGGCTACACCTTC CASSPGTVTRGYTF
- TRBJ2-3 TRBV28 TRBD2 TGTGCCAGCAGTTTAGGGGTTGATAGCGGGGGCACAGATACGCAGTATTTT CASSLGVDSGGTDTQYF
- TRBJ2-2 TRBV30 - TGTGCCTGGACCCCGGGAGTGAACACCGGGGAGCTGTTTTTT CAWTPGVNTGELFF
- TRBJ2-7 TRBV11-3 TRBD1 TGTGCCAGCAGCCCGGACAGGGCGGGATACGAGCAGTACTTC CASSPDRAGYEQYF
- TRBJ1-4 TRBV10-2 - TGCGCCAGCAGTGAGAGGGGGGGATGGGAAAAACTGTTTTTT CASSERGGWEKLFF
- TRBJ2-1 TRBV14 TRBD2 TGTGCCAGCAGCTACCTGGGGGGACTAGCGGGCCACAATGAGCAGTTCTTC CASSYLGGLAGHNEQFF
- TRBJ2-5 TRBV9 - TGTGCCAGCAACCGGGGGTACCAAGAGACCCAGTACTTC CASNRGYQETQYF
few TRBJ2-3 TRBV6-8 TRBD1 TGTGCCAGCACCGGGACAGGGTTCACAGATACGCAGTATTTT CASTGTGFTDTQYF